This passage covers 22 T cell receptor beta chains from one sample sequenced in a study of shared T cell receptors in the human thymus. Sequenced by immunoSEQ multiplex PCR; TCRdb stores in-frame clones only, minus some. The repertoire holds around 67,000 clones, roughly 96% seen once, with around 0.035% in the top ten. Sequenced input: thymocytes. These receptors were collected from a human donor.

For the CDR3, the DNA is TGTGCCAGCAGCTTGGGTTATTCACTGGGCGGTGACATGAACACTGAAGCTTTCTTT. Its translation is CASSLGYSLGGDMNTEAFF. V gene TRBV5-5 combines with J gene TRBJ1-1; D remains ambiguous. The germline V and J ends were trimmed by 0 bases and 0 bases, with 21 bases remaining between them. Germline assignment: CDR1 SGHKS and CDR2 YYEKEE (reference sequence). The CDR3 runs 19 residues.

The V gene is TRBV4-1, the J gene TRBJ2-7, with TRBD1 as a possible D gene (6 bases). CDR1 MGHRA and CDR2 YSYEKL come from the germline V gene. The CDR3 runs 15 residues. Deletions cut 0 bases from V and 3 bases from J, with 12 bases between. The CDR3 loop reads CASSQDRNRVYEQYF. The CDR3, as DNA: TGCGCCAGCAGCCAAGATCGGAACAGGGTCTACGAGCAGTACTTC.

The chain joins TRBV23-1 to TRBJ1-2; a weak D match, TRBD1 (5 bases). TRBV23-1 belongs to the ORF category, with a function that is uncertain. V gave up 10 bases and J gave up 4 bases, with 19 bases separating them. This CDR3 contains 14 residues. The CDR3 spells CATPRGRVGYGYTF. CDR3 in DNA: TGCGCCACCCCCCGGGGCAGGGTGGGCTATGGCTACACCTTC.

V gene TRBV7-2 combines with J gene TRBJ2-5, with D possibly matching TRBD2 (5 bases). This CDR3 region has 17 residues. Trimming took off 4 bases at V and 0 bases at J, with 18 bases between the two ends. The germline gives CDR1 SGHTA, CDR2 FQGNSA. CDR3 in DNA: TGTGCCAGCAGCTCAACGTTGGGAGCATTGTACCAAGAGACCCAGTACTTC. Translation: CASSSTLGALYQETQYF. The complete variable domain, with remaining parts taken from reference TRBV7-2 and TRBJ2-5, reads GAGVSQSPSNKVTEKGKDVELRCDPISGHTALYWYRQSLGQGLEFLIYFQGNSAPDKSGLPSDRFSAERTGGSVSTLTIQRTQQEDSAVYLCASSSTLGALYQETQYFGPGTRLLVL.

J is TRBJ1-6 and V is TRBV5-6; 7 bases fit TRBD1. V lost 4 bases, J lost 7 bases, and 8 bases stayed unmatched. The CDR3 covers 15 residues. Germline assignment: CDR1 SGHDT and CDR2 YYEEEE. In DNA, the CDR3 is TGTGCCAGCAGCCGAGAAACAGGGGTAAATTCACCCCTCCACTTT. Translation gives CASSRETGVNSPLHF. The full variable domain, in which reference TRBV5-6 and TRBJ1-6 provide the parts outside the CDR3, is DAGVTQSPTHLIKTRGQQVTLRCSPKSGHDTVSWYQQALGQGPQFIFQYYEEEERQRGNFPDRFSGHQFPNYSSELNVNALLLGDSALYLCASSRETGVNSPLHFGNGTRLTVT.

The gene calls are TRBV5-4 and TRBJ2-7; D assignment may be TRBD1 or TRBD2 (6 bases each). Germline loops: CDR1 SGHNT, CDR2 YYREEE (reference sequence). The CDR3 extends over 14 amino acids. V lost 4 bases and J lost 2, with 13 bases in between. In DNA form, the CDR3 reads TGTGCCAGCAGCAGGGGGGCGGCTACCTACGAGCAGTACTTC. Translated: CASSRGAATYEQYF.

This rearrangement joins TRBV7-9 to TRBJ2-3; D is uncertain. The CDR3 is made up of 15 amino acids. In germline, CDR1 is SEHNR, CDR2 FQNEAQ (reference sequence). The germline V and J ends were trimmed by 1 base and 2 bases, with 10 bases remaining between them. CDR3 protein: CASSLVAGLTDTQYF. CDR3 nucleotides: TGTGCCAGCAGCTTAGTTGCAGGCCTCACAGATACGCAGTATTTT.

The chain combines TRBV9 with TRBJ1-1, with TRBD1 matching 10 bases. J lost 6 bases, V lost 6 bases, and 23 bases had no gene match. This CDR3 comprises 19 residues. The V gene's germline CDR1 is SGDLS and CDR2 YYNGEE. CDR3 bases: TGTGCCAGCACCGTGGGGGGTTTTGGGACAGGGGATTTCGACGCTGAAGCTTTCTTT. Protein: CASTVGGFGTGDFDAEAFF.

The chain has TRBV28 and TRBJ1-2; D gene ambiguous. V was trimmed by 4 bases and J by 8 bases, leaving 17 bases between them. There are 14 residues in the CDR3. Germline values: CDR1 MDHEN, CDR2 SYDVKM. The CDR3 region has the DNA TGTGCCAGCAGTTCCGGTACACTGTCGCGGGGCTACACCTTC. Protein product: CASSSGTLSRGYTF.

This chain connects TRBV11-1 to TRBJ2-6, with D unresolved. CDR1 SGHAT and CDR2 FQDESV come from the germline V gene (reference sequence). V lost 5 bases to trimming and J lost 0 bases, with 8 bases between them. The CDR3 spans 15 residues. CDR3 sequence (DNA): TGTGCCAGCAGCCCCTTGGGCTCTGGGGCCAACGTCCTGACTTTC. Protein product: CASSPLGSGANVLTF. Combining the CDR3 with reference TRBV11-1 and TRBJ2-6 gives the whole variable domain EAEVAQSPRYKITEKSQAVAFWCDPISGHATLYWYRQILGQGPELLVQFQDESVVDDSQLPKDRFSAERLKGVDSTLKIQPAELGDSAMYLCASSPLGSGANVLTFGAGSRLTVL.

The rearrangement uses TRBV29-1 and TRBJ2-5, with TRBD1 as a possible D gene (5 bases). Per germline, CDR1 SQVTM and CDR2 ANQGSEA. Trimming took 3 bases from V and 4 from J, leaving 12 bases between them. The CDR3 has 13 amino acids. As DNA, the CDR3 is TGCAGCGTTGACCCGAATAGGGGAGAGACCCAGTACTTC. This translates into CSVDPNRGETQYF.

DNA for the CDR3: TGTGCCAGCAGAGTGGACAGAGCCTACGAGCAGTACTTC. Encoded protein: CASRVDRAYEQYF. V usage is TRBV6-4 and J usage is TRBJ2-7; D possibly corresponds to TRBD1 (6 bases). V was cut by 6 bases and J by 2 bases, with 11 bases left in between. Germline V gene sequence: CDR1 MRHNA, CDR2 SNTAGT. The CDR3 runs 13 residues.

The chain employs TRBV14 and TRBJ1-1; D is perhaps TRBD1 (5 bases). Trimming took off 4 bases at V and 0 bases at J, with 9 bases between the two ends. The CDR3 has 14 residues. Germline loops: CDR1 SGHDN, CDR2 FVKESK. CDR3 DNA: TGTGCCAGCAGCCTCCGGGGGGTGAACACTGAAGCTTTCTTT. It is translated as CASSLRGVNTEAFF.

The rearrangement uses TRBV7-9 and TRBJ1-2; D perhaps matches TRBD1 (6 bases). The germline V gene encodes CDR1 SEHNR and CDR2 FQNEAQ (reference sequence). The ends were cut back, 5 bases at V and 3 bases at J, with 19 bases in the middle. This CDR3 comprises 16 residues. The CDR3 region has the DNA TGTGCCAGCAGCCCAATACGAACAGGGAACTACTATGGCTACACCTTC. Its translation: CASSPIRTGNYYGYTF.

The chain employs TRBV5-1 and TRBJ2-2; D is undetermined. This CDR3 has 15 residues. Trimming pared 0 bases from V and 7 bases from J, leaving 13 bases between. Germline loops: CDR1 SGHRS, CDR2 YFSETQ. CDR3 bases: TGCGCCAGCAGCTTGGTGGCCCCGTGGGACGGGGAGCTGTTTTTT. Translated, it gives CASSLVAPWDGELFF.

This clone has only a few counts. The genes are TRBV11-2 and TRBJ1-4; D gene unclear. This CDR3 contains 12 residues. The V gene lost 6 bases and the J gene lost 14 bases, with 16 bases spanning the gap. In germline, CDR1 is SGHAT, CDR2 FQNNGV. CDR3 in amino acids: CASSFEGRVLFF. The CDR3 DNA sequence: TGTGCCAGCAGTTTTGAGGGCCGGGTGCTGTTTTTT.

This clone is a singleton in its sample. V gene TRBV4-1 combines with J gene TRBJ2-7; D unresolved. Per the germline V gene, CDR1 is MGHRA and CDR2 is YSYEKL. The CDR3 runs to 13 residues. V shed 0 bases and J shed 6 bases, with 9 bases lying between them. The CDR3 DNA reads TGCGCCAGCAGCCAAGATATGGGTGTCGAGCAGTACTTC. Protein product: CASSQDMGVEQYF.

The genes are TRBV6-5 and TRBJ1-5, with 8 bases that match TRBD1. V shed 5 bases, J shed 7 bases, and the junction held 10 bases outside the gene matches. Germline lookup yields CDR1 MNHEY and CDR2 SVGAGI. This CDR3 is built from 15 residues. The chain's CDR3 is CASSKEGTGRQPQHF. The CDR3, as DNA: TGTGCCAGCAGTAAGGAAGGGACAGGTCGACAGCCCCAGCATTTT.

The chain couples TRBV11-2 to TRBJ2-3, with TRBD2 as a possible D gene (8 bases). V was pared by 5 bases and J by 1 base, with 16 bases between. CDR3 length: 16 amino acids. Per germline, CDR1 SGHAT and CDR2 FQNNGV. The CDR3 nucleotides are TGTGCCAGCAGCCCGAGGGGGCGGGGGGGCACAGATACGCAGTATTTT. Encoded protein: CASSPRGRGGTDTQYF.

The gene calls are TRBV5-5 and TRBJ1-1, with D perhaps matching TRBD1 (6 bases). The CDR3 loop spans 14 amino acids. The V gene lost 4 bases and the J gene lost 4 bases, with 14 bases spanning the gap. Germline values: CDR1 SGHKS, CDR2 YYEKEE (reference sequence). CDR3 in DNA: TGTGCCAGCAGCCCGGCCCAGGGGAGCACTGAAGCTTTCTTT. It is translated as CASSPAQGSTEAFF.

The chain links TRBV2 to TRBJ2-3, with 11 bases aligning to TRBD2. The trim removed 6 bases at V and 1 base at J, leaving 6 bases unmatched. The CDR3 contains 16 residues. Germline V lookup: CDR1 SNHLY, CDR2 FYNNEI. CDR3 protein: CASRKLLAGGTDTQYF. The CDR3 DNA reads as TGTGCCAGCAGGAAATTACTAGCGGGGGGCACAGATACGCAGTATTTT.

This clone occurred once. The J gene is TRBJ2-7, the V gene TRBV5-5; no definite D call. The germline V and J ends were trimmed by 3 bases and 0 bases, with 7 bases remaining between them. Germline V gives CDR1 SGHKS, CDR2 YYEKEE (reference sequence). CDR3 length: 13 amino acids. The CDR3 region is CASSSPSSYEQYF. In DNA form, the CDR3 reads TGTGCCAGCAGCTCCCCCTCCTCCTACGAGCAGTACTTC.